This TCR beta chain was sequenced in a study of cytotoxic CD8 clonotypes in ibrutinib-treated CLL. About the study: Partial response was seen in about 24 patients and complete response in 2; after median around 5.5 years, approximately 15 stayed remitted, roughly twelve progressed.

Overall study findings and caveats: Public clonotypes were seen rarely and were contracted or stable on treatment. Clonality rose at ibrutinib response and fell back toward baseline at progression. Clonality at baseline surpassed age-matched healthy donors and tracked circulating CD8+ T-cell counts.

There are many counts of this clone. Its antigen remains unidentified. The repertoire was sequenced with immunoSEQ multiplex PCR; TCRdb's copy has only in-frame clones and lacks some. The table has roughly 29,000 clones, about 75% seen once. The ends were cut back, 1 base at V and 7 bases at J, with 17 bases in the middle. CDR3 length: 17 amino acids. Germline V gene data show CDR1 as MGHRA and CDR2 as YSYEKL. The chain links TRBV4-1 to TRBJ1-6, with D perhaps TRBD1 (6 bases). The sequence was collected from a human donor with chronic lymphocytic leukemia. Source: PBMCs, taken after 36 months of ibrutinib treatment. CDR3 in amino acids: CASSQAEPGQLNSPLHF. The CDR3 DNA sequence: TGCGCCAGCAGCCAAGCAGAACCAGGACAGCTGAATTCACCCCTCCACTTT.